This TCR beta chain was found in a study of blood T cell repertoires in COVID-19. At the level of the study: Samples taken during acute and convalescent COVID-19 were collected in the United States, Italy and Spain. PBMCs, B-cell-depleted T cells, or T cells were the source of the cDNA or gDNA that made up the material.

The CDR3 sequence is 15 residues long. Germline V gene data show CDR1 as ENHRY and CDR2 as SYGVKD. V lost 6 bases to trimming and J lost 5 bases, with 19 bases between them. Original processing notes: Counts of nucleated cells, estimated from reference gene primer amplification, were obtained. Libraries were prepared by immunoSEQ multiplex PCR; TCRdb keeps only in-frame clonotypes and omits some of them. From that table come the V and J calls and clone size; the DNA was used to work out D and trimming. Of some 160,000 clones listed, about 83% are singletons. The chain couples TRBV10-3 to TRBJ2-5, with D possibly TRBD1 on 7 matching bases. The sequence derives from a human donor in a cohort sampled during active COVID-19. The sequenced sample consisted of peripheral blood. CDR3 protein: CAISSTDRAGETQYF. The CDR3 bases are TGTGCCATCAGCTCTACAGACAGGGCGGGGGAGACCCAGTACTTC.